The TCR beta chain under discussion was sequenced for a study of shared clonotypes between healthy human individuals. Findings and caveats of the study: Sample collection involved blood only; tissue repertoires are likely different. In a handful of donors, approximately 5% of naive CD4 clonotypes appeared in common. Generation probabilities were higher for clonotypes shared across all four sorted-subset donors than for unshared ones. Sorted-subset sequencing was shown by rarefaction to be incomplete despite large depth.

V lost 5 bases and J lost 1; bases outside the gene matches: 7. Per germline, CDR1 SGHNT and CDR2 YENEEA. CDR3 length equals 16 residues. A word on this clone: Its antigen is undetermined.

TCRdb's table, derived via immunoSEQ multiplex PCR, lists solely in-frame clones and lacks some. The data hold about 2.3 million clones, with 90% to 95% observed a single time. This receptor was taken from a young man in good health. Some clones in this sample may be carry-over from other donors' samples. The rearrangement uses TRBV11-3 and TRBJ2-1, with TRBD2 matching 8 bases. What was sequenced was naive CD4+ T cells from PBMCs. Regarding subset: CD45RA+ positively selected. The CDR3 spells CASSVSGSRSYNEQFF. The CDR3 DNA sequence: TGTGCCAGCAGCGTAAGCGGGAGCCGGTCCTACAATGAGCAGTTCTTC.